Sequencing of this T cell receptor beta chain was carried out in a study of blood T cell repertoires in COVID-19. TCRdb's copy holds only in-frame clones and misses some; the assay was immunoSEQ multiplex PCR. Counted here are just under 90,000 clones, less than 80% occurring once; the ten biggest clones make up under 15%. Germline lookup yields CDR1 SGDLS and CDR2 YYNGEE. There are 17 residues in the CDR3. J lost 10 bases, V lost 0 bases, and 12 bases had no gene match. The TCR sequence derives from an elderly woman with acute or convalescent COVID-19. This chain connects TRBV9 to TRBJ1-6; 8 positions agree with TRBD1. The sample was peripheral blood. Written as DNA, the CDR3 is TGTGCCAGCAGCGTAGGTCTAAGGACAGGGCGTGGGTCACCCCTCCACTTT. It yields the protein CASSVGLRTGRGSPLHF.